The 7 T cell receptor beta chains presented below share a single source sample, sequenced in a study of shared clonotypes between healthy human individuals. It was CD45RO-negative cells, positively selected for CCR7, that made up naive CD8 cells, with terminally differentiated effector memory CD45RA+ cells excluded. The protocol was immunoSEQ multiplex PCR, while the TCRdb copy is restricted to in-frame clones and leaves out a portion. The repertoire has about 1,800,000 clones, 85% to 95% of them found once; the top ten carry around 1%. Sequencing used naive CD8+ T cells sorted from blood. All receptors derive from a man aged 18 to 29 in good health.

The chain couples TRBV4-1 to TRBJ2-7; D uncertain. This CDR3 contains 14 residues. Trimming left V 3 bases short and J 4 bases short, with 13 bases between. Germline V gives CDR1 MGHRA, CDR2 YSYEKL. The CDR3 nucleotides are TGCGCCAGCAGCCAGCAAATGTCGGGTTACGAGCAGTACTTC. As protein: CASSQQMSGYEQYF.

The V and J genes are TRBV5-6 and TRBJ1-4; D call uncertain. This CDR3 comprises 15 residues. Germline values: CDR1 SGHDT, CDR2 YYEEEE. Trimming removed 0 bases at V and 0 bases at J, with 6 bases between. In DNA form, the CDR3 reads TGTGCCAGCAGCTTGGAGCAAGCAACTAATGAAAAACTGTTTTTT. This codes for CASSLEQATNEKLFF.

Written as DNA, the CDR3 is TGTGCCAGCGGCCAGCGGGGGGTCACAAACACCGGGGAGCTGTTTTTT. Protein sequence: CASGQRGVTNTGELFF. J is TRBJ2-2 and V is TRBV2; 9 bases are a match to TRBD2. Per the germline V gene, CDR1 is SNHLY and CDR2 is FYNNEI. The CDR3 is 16 residues long. The V gene end was trimmed by 8 bases and the J gene end by 2 bases; junction bases not matched to a gene: 9.

Comment on this clone: It is unclear where the CDR3 begins or ends on the DNA, so no DNA is shown, and the CDR3 is as TCRdb lists it. The CDR3 protein is CASSLSTDSYGYTFGPLTF. The chain is built from TRBV27 and TRBJ1-2. The CDR3 region is 19 residues in length, termini included. The V gene's germline CDR1 is MNHEY and CDR2 SMNVEV (reference sequence).

The chain uses TRBV28 and TRBJ1-1; no firm D call. This CDR3 comprises 12 residues. Germline lookup yields CDR1 MDHEN and CDR2 SYDVKM. The ends were cut back, 8 bases at V and 4 bases at J, with 11 bases in the middle. The CDR3: CASWDLGTEAFF. For the CDR3, the DNA is TGTGCCAGCTGGGATTTGGGCACTGAAGCTTTCTTT.

This chain uses TRBV2 with TRBJ2-2, with a weak D call TRBD2 (5 bases). This CDR3 has 16 residues. V was trimmed by 8 bases and J by 0 bases, leaving 16 bases between them. Germline V CDR1 and CDR2: SNHLY, FYNNEI. The CDR3 DNA reads as TGTGCCAGCGGGCTTTCGGAGGAAACGAACACCGGGGAGCTGTTTTTT. Translation: CASGLSEETNTGELFF.

In nucleotides, the CDR3 is TGTGCCAGCAGCATGGGGAGAAACTATGGCTACACCTTC. It encodes CASSMGRNYGYTF. The V call is TRBV5-8, the J call TRBJ1-2; D not certain. With 4 bases removed from V and 2 bases from J, the gap between germline ends came to 9 bases. Looked up from germline, CDR1 is SGHTS and CDR2 is YDEGEE. The CDR3 has 13 residues.